This T cell receptor beta chain was sequenced in a study of cytomegalovirus exposure and HLA in healthy donors. PCR employed 60 Vbeta and 13 Jbeta primers. Assay: immunoSEQ multiplex PCR; the TCRdb copy retains only in-frame clones and omits some. The sample records around 140,000 clones, 75% to 85% being singletons. Study-wide results and caveats: Later analysis showed TCR association rates varying by HLA locus, highest for DRB1 and lowest for HLA-C.

A note on this clone: Its antigen is still unknown.

V lost 7 bases, J lost 9 bases, and 10 bases stayed unmatched. The CDR3 sequence is 15 residues long. CDR1 LNHDA and CDR2 SQIVND come from the germline V gene (reference sequence). Participants comprised healthy donors of bone marrow. The origin of this receptor is a middle-aged woman in good health and CMV-seropositive. Sequencing was performed on PBMCs. The chain combines TRBV19 with TRBJ2-1, with 12 bases matching TRBD2. The DNA of the CDR3 is TGTGCCAGTACCTTACTAGCGGGGGGCACGGGTGAGCAGTTCTTC. Protein: CASTLLAGGTGEQFF.